A single sample gave rise to the 15 T cell receptor beta chains below, sequenced in a study of blood T cell repertoires in COVID-19. This table comes from immunoSEQ multiplex PCR, and its TCRdb copy is limited to in-frame clones, with some not included. The sample has 150,000 to 200,000 clones, 70% to 90% seen once. The sequencing input was peripheral blood. All receptors come from a woman aged 45-60 years with COVID-19, enrolled during active disease.

V usage is TRBV5-1 and J usage is TRBJ1-1; 8 positions agree with TRBD1. The CDR3 is 14 residues long. Germline assignment: CDR1 SGHRS and CDR2 YFSETQ. The V and J ends lost 1 base and 5 bases, in that order; junction bases with no gene match: 4. CDR3 bases: TGCGCCAGCAGCTTGACAGGGGGTGGGACTGAAGCTTTCTTT. Translation: CASSLTGGGTEAFF.

V is TRBV3-1 (or the pseudogene TRBV3-2) and J is TRBJ2-3, with 9 bases lining up with TRBD1. After removal of 5 bases from V and 4 bases from J, the junction contained 10 bases not matched to a gene. Germline V gives CDR1 LGHDT, CDR2 YNNKEL (reference sequence). This CDR3 spans 16 amino acids. In DNA, the CDR3 is TGTGCCAGCAGCATGACCGGGACAGGGAGGTCAGATACGCAGTATTTT. It codes for CASSMTGTGRSDTQYF.

The chain employs TRBV5-6 and TRBJ2-2, with D maybe TRBD2 (7 bases). CDR1 and CDR2 (germline): SGHDT, YYEEEE. V gave up 0 bases and J gave up 1 base, with 10 bases separating them. CDR3 size: 16 residues. CDR3 loop: CASSLVGGENTGELFF. In DNA form, the CDR3 reads TGTGCCAGCAGCTTGGTAGGGGGGGAGAACACCGGGGAGCTGTTTTTT.

This clone showed up just once. The genes are TRBV15 and TRBJ2-7; maybe TRBD2 (6 bases). Germline V lookup: CDR1 LNHNV, CDR2 YYDKDF (reference sequence). The CDR3 covers 16 residues. Between the trimmed V and J ends, which lost 0 bases and 3 bases, there was a span of 15 bases. Here the CDR3 DNA reads TGTGCCACCAGCAGAGATCGGGCCGGGAGAATCTACGAGCAGTACTTC. Its translation is CATSRDRAGRIYEQYF.

This clone has ten or more counts. This chain uses TRBV5-1 with TRBJ2-7; D perhaps matches TRBD1 (6 bases). The CDR3 runs 13 residues. V lost 2 bases and J lost 7, with 13 bases in between. The germline V gene has CDR1 SGHRS and CDR2 YFSETQ. The chain's CDR3 is CASSLQGEGEQYF. The CDR3 DNA is TGCGCCAGCAGCTTACAGGGCGAGGGAGAGCAGTACTTC.

The V call is TRBV11-3, the J call TRBJ2-1, with D possibly matching TRBD2 (5 bases). With 2 bases removed from V and 7 bases from J, the gap between germline ends came to 21 bases. Looked up from germline, CDR1 is SGHNT and CDR2 is YENEEA. The CDR3 consists of 17 residues. The CDR3 is CASSLRGSGQTWNEQFF. The CDR3 coding sequence is TGTGCCAGCAGCTTACGAGGGAGCGGTCAAACGTGGAATGAGCAGTTCTTC.

The CDR3 is CASTIGGRYNSPLHF. The CDR3 nucleotides are TGTGCCAGCACCATCGGGGGACGTTATAATTCACCCCTCCACTTT. The V gene is TRBV6-7, the J gene TRBJ1-6, with D possibly being TRBD1 (5 bases). TRBV6-7 is labeled an ORF, and its function is uncertain. V lost 7 bases to trimming and J lost 4 bases, with 14 bases between them. The CDR3 runs 15 residues.

The CDR3 bases are TGTGCCAGTAGTGCCGCGGACAGCTCTGGAAACACCATATATTTT. Translated: CASSAADSSGNTIYF. V and J are TRBV19 and TRBJ1-3, with D perhaps TRBD1 (6 bases). CDR1 LNHDA and CDR2 SQIVND come from the germline V gene (reference sequence). CDR3 size: 15 residues. Between the trimmed V and J ends, which lost 5 bases and 0 bases, there was a span of 11 bases.

The chain combines TRBV6-5 with TRBJ1-4; D is unresolved. The CDR3 loop spans 15 amino acids. CDR1 is MNHEY, CDR2 SVGAGI, per germline. V gave up 4 bases and J gave up 7 bases, with 16 bases separating them. CDR3: CASSWTAVAGEKLFF. The CDR3 DNA is TGTGCCAGCAGTTGGACTGCCGTTGCGGGTGAAAAACTGTTTTTT.

This clone was counted between two and nine times. The chain is built from TRBV25-1 and TRBJ1-1; possibly TRBD1 for D (6 bases). The ends were cut back, 5 bases at V and 0 bases at J, with 19 bases in the middle. The germline CDR1 and CDR2 sequences are MGHDK and SYGVNS. There are 17 residues in the CDR3. The CDR3 region is CASSPRGQHPLNTEAFF. CDR3 nucleotide sequence: TGTGCCAGCAGTCCCCGAGGACAGCATCCCTTGAACACTGAAGCTTTCTTT.

The chain couples TRBV10-1 to TRBJ2-3, with a possible D match to TRBD2 (6 bases). This CDR3 comprises 15 residues. V lost 4 bases and J 4 bases, leaving 15 bases between the germline ends. Germline CDR1 and CDR2: WNHNN and SYGVQD (reference sequence). The CDR3 region is CASSADGGSADTQYF. CDR3 bases: TGCGCCAGCAGTGCTGACGGGGGATCGGCAGATACGCAGTATTTT.

This clone was recorded once. This chain connects TRBV4-2 to TRBJ1-4; 7 positions match TRBD1. V lost 0 bases, J lost 4 bases, and 5 bases stayed unmatched. The CDR3 length is 16 residues. Germline CDR1 and CDR2: LGHNA and YNFKEQ. CDR3 region: CASSQEGTENNEKLFF. DNA of the CDR3: TGTGCCAGCAGCCAAGAAGGGACAGAGAATAATGAAAAACTGTTTTTT.

J is TRBJ2-7 and V is TRBV7-9; D gene uncertain. V lost 1 base and J lost 1, with 5 bases in between. This CDR3 is 13 amino acids long. Germline CDR1 and CDR2: SEHNR and FQNEAQ (reference sequence). DNA of the CDR3: TGTGCCAGCAGCTTAGACGGGTCCTACGAGCAGTACTTC. It yields the protein CASSLDGSYEQYF.

The chain employs TRBV7-9 and TRBJ1-2; maybe TRBD1 (6 bases). Trimming left V 4 bases short and J 8 bases short, with 14 bases between. CDR3 length: 13 residues. Germline V gene data show CDR1 as SEHNR and CDR2 as FQNEAQ (reference sequence). Here the CDR3 DNA reads TGTGCCAGCAGCTCCAGGGGATCGGGCGGCTACACCTTC. Protein sequence: CASSSRGSGGYTF.

This clone was seen a few times. The genes are TRBV7-3 and TRBJ2-7; 7 bases agree with TRBD1. Germline V lookup: CDR1 SGHTA, CDR2 FQGTGA. The CDR3 extends over 13 amino acids. The junction had 4 bases not matched to a gene; V was cut back by 1 base and J by 7 bases. CDR3 DNA sequence: TGTGCCAGCAGCTTAATGTCAGGGGGAGAGCAGTACTTC. It codes for CASSLMSGGEQYF.